The entry below gives a single TCR beta chain sequence along with its context. Using immunoSEQ multiplex PCR, the repertoire was profiled, and TCRdb retains in-frame clones only, with some absent. The table shows tens of thousands of clones, with approximately 89% occurring only once. This record comes from a study of OX40 agonist ivuxolimab in advanced cancers. The overall study: Three patients, one with hepatocellular carcinoma and two with cutaneous melanoma, achieved partial responses.

Autoimmune disease history or systemic immunosuppression was exclusionary. Peripheral blood came from all dose cohorts at three timepoints. The CDR3 extends over 13 amino acids. In germline, CDR1 is MNHNY, CDR2 SVGAGI (reference sequence). Trimming took 6 bases from V and 0 from J, leaving 6 bases between them. The clonotype originates from an adult with an advanced solid tumor such as melanoma, head and neck, liver or kidney cancer. Sample: CD4+ or CD8+ T cells sorted from blood, taken in a trial of the OX40 agonist ivuxolimab. V gene TRBV6-6 combines with J gene TRBJ1-5, with D possibly being TRBD1 (5 bases). This CDR3 is CASRRGSNQPQHF. DNA of the CDR3: TGTGCCAGCAGGAGGGGTAGCAATCAGCCCCAGCATTTT.